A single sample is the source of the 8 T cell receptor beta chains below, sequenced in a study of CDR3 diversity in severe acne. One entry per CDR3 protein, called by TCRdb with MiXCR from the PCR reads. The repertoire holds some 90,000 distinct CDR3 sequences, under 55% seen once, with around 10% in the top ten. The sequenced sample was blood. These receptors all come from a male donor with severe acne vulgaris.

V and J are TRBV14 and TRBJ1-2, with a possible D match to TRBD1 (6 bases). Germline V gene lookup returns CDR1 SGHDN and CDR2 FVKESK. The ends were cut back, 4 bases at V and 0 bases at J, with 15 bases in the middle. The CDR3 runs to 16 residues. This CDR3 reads CASSLGTSLANYGYTF. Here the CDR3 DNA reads TGTGCCAGCAGCCTCGGGACATCGTTAGCTAACTATGGCTACACCTTC.

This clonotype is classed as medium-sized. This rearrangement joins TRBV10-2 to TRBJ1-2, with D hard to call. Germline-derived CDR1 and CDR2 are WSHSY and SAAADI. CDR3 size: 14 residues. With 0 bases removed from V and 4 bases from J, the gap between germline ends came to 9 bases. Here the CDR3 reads CASSESGSSYGYTF. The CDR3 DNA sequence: TGCGCCAGCAGTGAGTCTGGCAGTTCCTATGGCTACACCTTC.

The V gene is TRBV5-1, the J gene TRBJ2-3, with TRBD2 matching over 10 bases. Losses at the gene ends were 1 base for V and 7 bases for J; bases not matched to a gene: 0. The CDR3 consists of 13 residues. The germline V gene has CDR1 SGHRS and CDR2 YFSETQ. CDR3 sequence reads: CASSLTSGNTQYF. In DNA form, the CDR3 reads TGCGCCAGCAGCTTGACTAGCGGGAATACGCAGTATTTT.

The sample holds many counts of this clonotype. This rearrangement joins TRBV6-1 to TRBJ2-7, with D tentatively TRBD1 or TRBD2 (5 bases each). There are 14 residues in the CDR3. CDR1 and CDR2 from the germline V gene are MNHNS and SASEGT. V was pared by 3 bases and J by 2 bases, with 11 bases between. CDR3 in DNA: TGTGCCAGCAGTGAGAGAGGGGCCACCTACGAGCAGTACTTC. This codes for CASSERGATYEQYF.

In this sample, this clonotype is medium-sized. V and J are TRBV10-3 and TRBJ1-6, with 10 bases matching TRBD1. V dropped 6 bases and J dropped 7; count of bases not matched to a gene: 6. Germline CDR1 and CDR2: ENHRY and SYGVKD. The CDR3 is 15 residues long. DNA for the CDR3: TGTGCCATCAGCATAGGACAGGGGGAAAATTCACCCCTCCACTTT. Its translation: CAISIGQGENSPLHF.

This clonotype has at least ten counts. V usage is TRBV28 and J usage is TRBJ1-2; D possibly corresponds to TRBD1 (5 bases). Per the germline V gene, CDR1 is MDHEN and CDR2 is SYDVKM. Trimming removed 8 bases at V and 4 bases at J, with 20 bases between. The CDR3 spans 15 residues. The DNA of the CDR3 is TGTGCCAGCGGTGGGGCGGGCTGGGCGTCCTATGGCTACACCTTC. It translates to CASGGAGWASYGYTF.

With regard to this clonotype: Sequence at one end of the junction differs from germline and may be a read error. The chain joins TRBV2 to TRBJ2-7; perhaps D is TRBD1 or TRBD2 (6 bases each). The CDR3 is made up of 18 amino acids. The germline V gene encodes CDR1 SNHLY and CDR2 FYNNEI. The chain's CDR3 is CASSEWQGMDGSSDLEHF. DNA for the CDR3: TGTGCCAGCAGTGAGTGGCAGGGGATGGACGGCTCTAGCGACCTCGAACACTTC.

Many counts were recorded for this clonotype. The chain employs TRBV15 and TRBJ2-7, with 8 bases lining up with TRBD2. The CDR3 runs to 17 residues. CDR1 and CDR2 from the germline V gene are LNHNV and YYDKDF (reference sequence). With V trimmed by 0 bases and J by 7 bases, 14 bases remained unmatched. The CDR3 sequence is CATSRESPGLGLLEQYF. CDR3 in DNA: TGTGCCACCAGCAGAGAAAGTCCGGGACTAGGCCTTCTAGAGCAGTACTTC.